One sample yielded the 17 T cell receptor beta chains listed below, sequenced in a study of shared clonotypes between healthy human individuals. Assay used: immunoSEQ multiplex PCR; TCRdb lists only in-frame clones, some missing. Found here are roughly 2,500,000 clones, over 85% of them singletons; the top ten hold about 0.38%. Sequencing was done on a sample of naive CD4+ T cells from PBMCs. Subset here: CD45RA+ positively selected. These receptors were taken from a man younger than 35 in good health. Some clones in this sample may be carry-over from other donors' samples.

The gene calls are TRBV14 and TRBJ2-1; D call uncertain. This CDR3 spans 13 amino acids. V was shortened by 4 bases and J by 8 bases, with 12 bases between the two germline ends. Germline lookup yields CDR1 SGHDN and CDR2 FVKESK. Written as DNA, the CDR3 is TGTGCCAGCAGCCTTTCCGACCTACATGAGCAGTTCTTC. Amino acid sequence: CASSLSDLHEQFF.

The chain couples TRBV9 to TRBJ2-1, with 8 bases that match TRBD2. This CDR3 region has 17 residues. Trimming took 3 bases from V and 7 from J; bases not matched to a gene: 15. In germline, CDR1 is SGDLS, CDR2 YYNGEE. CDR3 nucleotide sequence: TGTGCCAGCAGCGAGCGGCGGGGTAGCGGGATAAAAAATGAGCAGTTCTTC. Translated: CASSERRGSGIKNEQFF. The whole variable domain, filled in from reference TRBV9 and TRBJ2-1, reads DSGVTQTPKHLITATGQRVTLRCSPRSGDLSVYWYQQSLDQGLQFLIQYYNGEERAKGNILERFSAQQFPDLHSELNLSSLELGDSALYFCASSERRGSGIKNEQFFGPGTRLTVL.

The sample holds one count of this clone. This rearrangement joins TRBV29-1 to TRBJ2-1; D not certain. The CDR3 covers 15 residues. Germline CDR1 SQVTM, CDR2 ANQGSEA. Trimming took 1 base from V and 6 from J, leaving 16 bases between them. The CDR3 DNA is TGCAGCGTTGAAGGGGCCAACCGCGGCGGCAATGAGCAGTTCTTC. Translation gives CSVEGANRGGNEQFF.

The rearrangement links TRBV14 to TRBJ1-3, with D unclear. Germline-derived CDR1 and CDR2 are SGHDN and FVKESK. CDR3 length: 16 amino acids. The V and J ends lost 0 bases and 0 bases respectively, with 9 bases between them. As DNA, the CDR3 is TGTGCCAGCAGCCAAGAGGGGATTACCTCTGGAAACACCATATATTTT. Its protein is CASSQEGITSGNTIYF.

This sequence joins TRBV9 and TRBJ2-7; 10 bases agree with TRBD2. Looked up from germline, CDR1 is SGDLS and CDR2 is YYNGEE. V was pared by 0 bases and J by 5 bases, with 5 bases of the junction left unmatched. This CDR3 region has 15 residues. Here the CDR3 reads CASSVDSGRAHEQYF. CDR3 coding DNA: TGTGCCAGCAGCGTAGACAGCGGGAGGGCCCACGAGCAGTACTTC.

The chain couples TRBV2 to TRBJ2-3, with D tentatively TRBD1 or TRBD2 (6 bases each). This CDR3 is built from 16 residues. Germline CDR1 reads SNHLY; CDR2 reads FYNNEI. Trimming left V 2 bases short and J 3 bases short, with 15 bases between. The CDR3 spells CASSERRGVGTDTQYF. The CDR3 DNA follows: TGTGCCAGCAGTGAACGGAGGGGGGTCGGAACAGATACGCAGTATTTT.

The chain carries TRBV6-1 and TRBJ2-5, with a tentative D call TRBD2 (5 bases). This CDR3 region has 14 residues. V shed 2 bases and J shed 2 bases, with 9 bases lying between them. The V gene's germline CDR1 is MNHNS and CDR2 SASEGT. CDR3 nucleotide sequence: TGTGCCAGCAGTGAACTTAGAGGGCAAGAGACCCAGTACTTC. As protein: CASSELRGQETQYF.

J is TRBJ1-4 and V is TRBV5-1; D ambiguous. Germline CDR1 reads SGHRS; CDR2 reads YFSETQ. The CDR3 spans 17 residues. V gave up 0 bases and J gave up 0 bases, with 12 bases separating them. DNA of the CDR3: TGCGCCAGCAGCTTGGGTAGGACGAGACCAACTAATGAAAAACTGTTTTTT. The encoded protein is CASSLGRTRPTNEKLFF.

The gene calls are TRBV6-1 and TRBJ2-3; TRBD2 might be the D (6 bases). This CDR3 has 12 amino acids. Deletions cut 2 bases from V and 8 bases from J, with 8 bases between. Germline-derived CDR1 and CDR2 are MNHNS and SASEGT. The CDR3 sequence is CASSESGGTQYF. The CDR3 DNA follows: TGTGCCAGCAGTGAATCCGGGGGTACGCAGTATTTT.

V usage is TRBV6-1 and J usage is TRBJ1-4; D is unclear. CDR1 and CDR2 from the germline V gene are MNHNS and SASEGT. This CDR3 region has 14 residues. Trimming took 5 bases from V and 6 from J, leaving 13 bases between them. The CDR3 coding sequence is TGTGCCAGCAGTTTCCGGGCTAAGGATGAAAAACTGTTTTTT. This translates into CASSFRAKDEKLFF.

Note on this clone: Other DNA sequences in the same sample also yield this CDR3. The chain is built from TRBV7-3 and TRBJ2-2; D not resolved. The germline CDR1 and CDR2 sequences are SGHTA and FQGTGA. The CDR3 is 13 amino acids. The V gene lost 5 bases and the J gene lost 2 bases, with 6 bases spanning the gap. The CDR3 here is CASSRPNTGELFF. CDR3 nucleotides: TGTGCCAGCAGCCGCCCTAACACCGGGGAGCTGTTTTTT.

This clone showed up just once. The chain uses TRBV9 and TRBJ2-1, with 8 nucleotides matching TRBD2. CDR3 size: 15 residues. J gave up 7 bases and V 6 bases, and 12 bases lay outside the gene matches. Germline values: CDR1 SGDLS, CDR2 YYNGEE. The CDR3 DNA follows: TGTGCCAGCACCCGTACCCCGACTAGCGCGAATGAGCAGTTCTTC. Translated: CASTRTPTSANEQFF.

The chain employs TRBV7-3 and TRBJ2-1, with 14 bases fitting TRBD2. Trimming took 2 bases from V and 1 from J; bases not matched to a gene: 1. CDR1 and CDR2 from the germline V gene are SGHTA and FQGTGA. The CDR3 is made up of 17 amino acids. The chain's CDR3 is CASSLGTSGSSYNEQFF. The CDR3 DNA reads TGTGCCAGCAGCTTAGGGACTAGCGGGAGTTCCTACAATGAGCAGTTCTTC.

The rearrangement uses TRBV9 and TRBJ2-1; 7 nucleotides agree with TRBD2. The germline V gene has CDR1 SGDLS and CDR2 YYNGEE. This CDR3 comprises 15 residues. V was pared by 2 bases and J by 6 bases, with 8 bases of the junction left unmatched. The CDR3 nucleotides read TGTGCCAGCAGCGTCGGACTAGGTAATGTCAATGAGCAGTTCTTC. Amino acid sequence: CASSVGLGNVNEQFF.

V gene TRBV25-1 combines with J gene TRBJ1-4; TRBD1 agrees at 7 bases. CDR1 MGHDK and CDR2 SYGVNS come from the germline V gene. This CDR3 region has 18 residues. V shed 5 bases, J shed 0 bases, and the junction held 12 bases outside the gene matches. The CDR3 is CASSPFRDRHATNEKLFF. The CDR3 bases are TGTGCCAGCAGTCCCTTCCGGGACAGACATGCAACTAATGAAAAACTGTTTTTT.

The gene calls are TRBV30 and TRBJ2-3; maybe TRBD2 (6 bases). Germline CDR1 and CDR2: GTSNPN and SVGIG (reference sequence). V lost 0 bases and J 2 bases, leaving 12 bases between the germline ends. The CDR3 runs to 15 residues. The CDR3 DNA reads TGTGCCTGGAGTGTAGGAGGGGCTCTCACAGATACGCAGTATTTT. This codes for CAWSVGGALTDTQYF.

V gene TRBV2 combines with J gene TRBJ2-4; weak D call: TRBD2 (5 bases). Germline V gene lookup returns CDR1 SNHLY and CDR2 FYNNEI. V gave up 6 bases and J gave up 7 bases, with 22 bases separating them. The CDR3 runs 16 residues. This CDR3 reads CASSAELVPPENIQYF. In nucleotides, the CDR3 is TGTGCCAGCAGCGCCGAACTAGTTCCTCCGGAGAACATTCAGTACTTC. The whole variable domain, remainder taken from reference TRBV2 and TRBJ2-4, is EPEVTQTPSHQVTQMGQEVILRCVPISNHLYFYWYRQILGQKVEFLVSFYNNEISEKSEIFDDQFSVERPDGSNFTLKIRSTKLEDSAMYFCASSAELVPPENIQYFGAGTRLSVL.